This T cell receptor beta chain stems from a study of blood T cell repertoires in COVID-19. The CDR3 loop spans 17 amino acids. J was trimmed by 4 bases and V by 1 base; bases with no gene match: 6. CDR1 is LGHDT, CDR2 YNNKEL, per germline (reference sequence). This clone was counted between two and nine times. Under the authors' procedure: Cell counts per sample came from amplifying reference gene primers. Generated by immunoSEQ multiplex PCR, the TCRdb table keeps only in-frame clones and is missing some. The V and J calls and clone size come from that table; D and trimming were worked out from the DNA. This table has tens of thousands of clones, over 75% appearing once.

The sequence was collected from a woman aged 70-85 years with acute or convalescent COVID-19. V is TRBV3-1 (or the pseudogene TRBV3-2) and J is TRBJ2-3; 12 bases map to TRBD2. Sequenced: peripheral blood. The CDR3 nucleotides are TGTGCCAGCAGCCAAGCCCCTAGCGGGGGGGGTGCAGATACGCAGTATTTT. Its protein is CASSQAPSGGGADTQYF.